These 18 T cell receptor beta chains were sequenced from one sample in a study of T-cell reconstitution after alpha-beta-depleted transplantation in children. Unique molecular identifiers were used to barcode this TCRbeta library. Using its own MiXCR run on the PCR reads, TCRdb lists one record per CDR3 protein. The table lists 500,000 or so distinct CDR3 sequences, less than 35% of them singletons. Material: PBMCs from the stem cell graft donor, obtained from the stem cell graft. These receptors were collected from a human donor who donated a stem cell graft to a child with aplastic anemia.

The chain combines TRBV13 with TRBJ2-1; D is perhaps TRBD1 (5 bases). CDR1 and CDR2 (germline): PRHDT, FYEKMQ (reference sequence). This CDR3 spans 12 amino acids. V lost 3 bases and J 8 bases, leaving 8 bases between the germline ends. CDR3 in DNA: TGTGCCAGCAGCTTCAGGGTCCATGAGCAGTTCTTC. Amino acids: CASSFRVHEQFF.

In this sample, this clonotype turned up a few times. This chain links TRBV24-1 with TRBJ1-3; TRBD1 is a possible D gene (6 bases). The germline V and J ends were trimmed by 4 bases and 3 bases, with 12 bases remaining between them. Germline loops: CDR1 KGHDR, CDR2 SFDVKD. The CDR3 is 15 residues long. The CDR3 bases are TGTGCCACCAGTGAAGGGGGAGGTTATGGAAACACCATATATTTT. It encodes CATSEGGGYGNTIYF.

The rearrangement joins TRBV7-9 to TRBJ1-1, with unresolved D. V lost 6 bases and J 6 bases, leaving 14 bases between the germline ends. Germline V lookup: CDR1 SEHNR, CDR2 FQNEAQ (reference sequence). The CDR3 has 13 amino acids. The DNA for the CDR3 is TGTGCCAGCAGTCGAGGAGGTAGGGCTGAAGCTTTCTTT. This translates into CASSRGGRAEAFF.

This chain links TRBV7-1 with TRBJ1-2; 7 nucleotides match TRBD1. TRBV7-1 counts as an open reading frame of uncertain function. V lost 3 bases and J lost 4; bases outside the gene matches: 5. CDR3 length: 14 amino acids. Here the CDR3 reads CASSSQNRGYGYTF. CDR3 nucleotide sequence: TGTGCCAGCAGCTCCCAGAACAGGGGCTATGGCTACACCTTC.

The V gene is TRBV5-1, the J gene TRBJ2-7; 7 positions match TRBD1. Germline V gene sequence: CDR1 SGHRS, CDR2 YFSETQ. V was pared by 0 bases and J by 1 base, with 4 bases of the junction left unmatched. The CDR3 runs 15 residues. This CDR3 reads CASSLASGQSYEQYF. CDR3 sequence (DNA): TGCGCCAGCAGCTTGGCGTCGGGACAGTCCTACGAGCAGTACTTC.

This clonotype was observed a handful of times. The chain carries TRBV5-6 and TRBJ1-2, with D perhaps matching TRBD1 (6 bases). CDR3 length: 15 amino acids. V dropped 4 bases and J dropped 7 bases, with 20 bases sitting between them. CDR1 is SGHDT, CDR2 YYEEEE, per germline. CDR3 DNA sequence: TGTGCCAGCAGCCGCGATCGGGTACAGGGACGTGGCTACACCTTC. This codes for CASSRDRVQGRGYTF. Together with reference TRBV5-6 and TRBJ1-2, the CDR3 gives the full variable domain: DAGVTQSPTHLIKTRGQQVTLRCSPKSGHDTVSWYQQALGQGPQFIFQYYEEEERQRGNFPDRFSGHQFPNYSSELNVNALLLGDSALYLCASSRDRVQGRGYTFGSGTRLTVV.

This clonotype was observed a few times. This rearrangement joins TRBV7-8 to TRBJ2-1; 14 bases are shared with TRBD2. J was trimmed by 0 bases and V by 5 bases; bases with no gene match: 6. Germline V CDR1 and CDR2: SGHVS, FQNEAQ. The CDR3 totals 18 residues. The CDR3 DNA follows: TGTGCCAGCAGCCGTGACGGACTAGCGGGAGGCTCCTACAATGAGCAGTTCTTC. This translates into CASSRDGLAGGSYNEQFF.

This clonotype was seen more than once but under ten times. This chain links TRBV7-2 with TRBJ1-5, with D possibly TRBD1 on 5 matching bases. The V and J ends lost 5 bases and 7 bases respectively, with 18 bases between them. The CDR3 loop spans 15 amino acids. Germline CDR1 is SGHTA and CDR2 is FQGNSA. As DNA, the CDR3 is TGTGCCAGCAGCCCCCGAGAGGGGAGAGACCAGCCCCAGCATTTT. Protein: CASSPREGRDQPQHF.

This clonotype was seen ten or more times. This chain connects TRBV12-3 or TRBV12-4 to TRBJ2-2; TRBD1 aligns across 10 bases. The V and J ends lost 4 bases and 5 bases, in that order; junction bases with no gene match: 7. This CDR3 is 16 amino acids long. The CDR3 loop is CASSSLTGGATGELFF. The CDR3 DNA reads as TGTGCCAGCAGTTCTCTGACAGGGGGCGCGACCGGGGAGCTGTTTTTT.

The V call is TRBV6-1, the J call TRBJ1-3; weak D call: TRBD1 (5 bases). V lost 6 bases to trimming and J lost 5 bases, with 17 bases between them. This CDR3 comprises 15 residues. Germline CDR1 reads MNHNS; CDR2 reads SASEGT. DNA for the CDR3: TGTGCCAGCAGCCCCCAGGAGGGGAGACGAAACACCATATATTTT. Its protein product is CASSPQEGRRNTIYF.

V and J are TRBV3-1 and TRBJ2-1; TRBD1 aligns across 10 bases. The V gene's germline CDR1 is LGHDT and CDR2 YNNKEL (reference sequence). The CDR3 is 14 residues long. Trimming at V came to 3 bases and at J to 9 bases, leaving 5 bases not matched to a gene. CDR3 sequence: CASSQAGTGAEQFF. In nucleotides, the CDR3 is TGTGCCAGCAGCCAGGCAGGGACAGGGGCTGAGCAGTTCTTC.

CDR3 in DNA: TGTGCCGCGCTGACTAGGGAAGACGAGCAGTACTTC. Translating gives CAALTREDEQYF. The chain joins TRBV6-1 to TRBJ2-7, with D maybe TRBD2 (6 bases). The V end was cut by 11 bases, the J end by 5 bases, with 16 bases between. The CDR3 totals 12 residues. Germline V gene lookup returns CDR1 MNHNS and CDR2 SASEGT.

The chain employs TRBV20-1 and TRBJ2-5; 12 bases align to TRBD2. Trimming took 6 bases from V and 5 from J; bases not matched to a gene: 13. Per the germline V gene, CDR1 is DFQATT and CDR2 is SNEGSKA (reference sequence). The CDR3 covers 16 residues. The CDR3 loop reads CSAAGTSGLRSETQYF. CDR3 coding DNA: TGCAGTGCGGCCGGGACTAGCGGGTTGAGGAGTGAGACCCAGTACTTC.

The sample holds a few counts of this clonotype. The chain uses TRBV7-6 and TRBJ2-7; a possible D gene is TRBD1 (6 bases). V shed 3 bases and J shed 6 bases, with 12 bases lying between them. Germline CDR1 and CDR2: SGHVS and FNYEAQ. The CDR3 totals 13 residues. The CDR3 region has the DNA TGTGCCAGCAGCTTGGGGGACATATCCGAGCAGTACTTC. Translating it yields CASSLGDISEQYF.

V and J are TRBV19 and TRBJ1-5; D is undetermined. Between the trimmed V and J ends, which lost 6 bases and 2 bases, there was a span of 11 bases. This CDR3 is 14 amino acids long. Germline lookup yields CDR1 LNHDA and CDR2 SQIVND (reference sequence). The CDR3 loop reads CASSPASRNQPQHF. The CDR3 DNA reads TGTGCCAGTAGCCCGGCCAGCCGCAATCAGCCCCAGCATTTT.

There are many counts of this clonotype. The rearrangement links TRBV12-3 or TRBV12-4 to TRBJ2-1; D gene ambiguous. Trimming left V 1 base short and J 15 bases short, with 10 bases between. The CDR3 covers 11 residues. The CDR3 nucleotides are TGTGCCAGCAGTTTAGGAGAAACGAGGTTCTTC. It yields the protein CASSLGETRFF.

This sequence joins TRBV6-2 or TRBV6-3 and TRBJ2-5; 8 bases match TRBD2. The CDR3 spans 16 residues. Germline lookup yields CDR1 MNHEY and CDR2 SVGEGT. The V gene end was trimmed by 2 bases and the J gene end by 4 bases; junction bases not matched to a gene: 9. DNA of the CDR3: TGTGCCAGCAGTTACCCAGTCAGCGGGAGAGGAGAGACCCAGTACTTC. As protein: CASSYPVSGRGETQYF.

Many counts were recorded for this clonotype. The CDR3 DNA sequence: TGTGCCAGCAGCCCACGTGGATCTGGAAACACCATATATTTT. Its translation is CASSPRGSGNTIYF. The rearrangement uses TRBV12-3 or TRBV12-4 and TRBJ1-3; D remains unclear. The CDR3 has 14 amino acids. The V and J ends lost 6 bases and 1 base respectively, with 10 bases between them.